This T cell receptor (beta chain) was found in a study of blood T cell repertoires in COVID-19. Across the whole study: The United States, Italy and Spain provided the acute and convalescent COVID-19 samples.

Sequenced by immunoSEQ multiplex PCR; TCRdb stores in-frame clones only, minus some. The profile shows 79,000 or so clones, around 86% of them singletons. The CDR3 consists of 11 residues. Between the trimmed V and J ends, which lost 6 bases and 4 bases, there was a span of 6 bases. This clone appeared a single time. The sequence came from a human donor in a cohort sampled during active COVID-19. V is TRBV12-3 or TRBV12-4 and J is TRBJ1-2, with no clear D. The sequencing sample was made of peripheral blood. The CDR3 bases are TGTGCCAGCAGGCGGGGCTATGGCTACACCTTC. Protein product: CASRRGYGYTF.